Listed below are T cell receptor beta chains from one sample, sequenced in a study of blood T cell repertoires in COVID-19. Clones were read by immunoSEQ multiplex PCR, and TCRdb kept only the in-frame ones, dropping some. The table has tens of thousands of clones, around 84% seen once. Source material: peripheral blood. Every receptor here comes from a man in his 70s with acute or convalescent COVID-19. CDR3s include the opening cysteine and the closing phenylalanine or tryptophan. D genes are given only for firm matches. Rows give clone size only sometimes, using once, few, many, or a class for an expanded clone.

clone_size	v_call	j_call	d_call	cdr3_aa	cdr3_nt
.	TRBV6-5	TRBJ1-1	TRBD1	CASSSTGLSGTEAFF	TGTGCCAGCAGTTCGACAGGGCTCTCGGGCACTGAAGCTTTCTTT
.	TRBV21-1	TRBJ1-6	.	CASTGQGGNSPLHF	TGTGCCAGCACTGGACAGGGAGGGAATTCACCCCTCCACTTT
.	TRBV7-2	TRBJ1-2	.	CASSLERDYGYTF	TGTGCCAGCAGCTTAGAACGGGACTATGGCTACACCTTC
.	TRBV6-5	TRBJ1-2	.	CAAAPRLLYGYTF	TGTGCCGCCGCCCCAAGACTCCTTTATGGCTACACCTTC
.	TRBV2	TRBJ2-5	.	CATERRKAETQYF	TGTGCCACCGAGCGGAGGAAAGCGGAGACCCAGTACTTC
.	TRBV30	TRBJ2-1	TRBD2	CAWYSREAFSGNEQFF	TGTGCCTGGTACTCGCGGGAGGCCTTCTCGGGCAATGAGCAGTTCTTC
.	TRBV15	TRBJ2-2	TRBD2	CATRPRLAANGELFF	TGTGCCACCAGGCCGAGACTAGCGGCTAACGGGGAGCTGTTTTTT
.	TRBV6-2/TRBV6-3	TRBJ2-1	TRBD2	CASSYLAGVLGEQFF	TGTGCCAGCAGTTACCTAGCGGGGGTTTTGGGTGAGCAGTTCTTC
.	TRBV30	TRBJ1-3	.	CAHGQNSGNTIYF	TGTGCCCACGGACAGAACTCTGGAAACACCATATATTTT
.	TRBV7-8	TRBJ2-7	.	CASSLGQNYEQYF	TGTGCCAGCAGCTTAGGACAAAACTACGAGCAGTACTTC
.	TRBV27	TRBJ2-1	TRBD2	CASSLRTSDYNEQFF	TGTGCCAGCAGTTTGCGGACTAGCGACTACAATGAGCAGTTCTTC
.	TRBV30	TRBJ1-2	.	CAWEVGGYGYTF	TGTGCCTGGGAAGTAGGGGGTTATGGCTACACCTTC
few	TRBV5-1	TRBJ2-1	.	CASSLVTNEQFF	TGCGCCAGCAGCTTGGTGACTAATGAGCAGTTCTTC